This T cell receptor beta chain was observed in a study of OX40 agonist ivuxolimab in advanced cancers. Assay used: immunoSEQ multiplex PCR; TCRdb lists only in-frame clones, some missing. The sample contains fewer than 90,000 clones, 92% of which appear only once. The length of the CDR3 is 15 residues. The germline CDR1 and CDR2 sequences are MNHNS and SASEGT. Trimming cost V 6 bases and J 8 bases; bases outside gene matches: 11. The J gene is TRBJ2-3, the V gene TRBV6-1; 10 bases fit TRBD1. This sequence was found in an adult with an advanced solid tumor such as melanoma, head and neck, liver or kidney cancer. Sequencing was performed on CD4+ or CD8+ T cells sorted from blood, taken in a trial of the OX40 agonist ivuxolimab. CDR3 amino acids: CASRPAGTGVTTQYF. The DNA of the CDR3 is TGTGCCAGCAGGCCAGCCGGGACAGGGGTAACTACGCAGTATTTT.